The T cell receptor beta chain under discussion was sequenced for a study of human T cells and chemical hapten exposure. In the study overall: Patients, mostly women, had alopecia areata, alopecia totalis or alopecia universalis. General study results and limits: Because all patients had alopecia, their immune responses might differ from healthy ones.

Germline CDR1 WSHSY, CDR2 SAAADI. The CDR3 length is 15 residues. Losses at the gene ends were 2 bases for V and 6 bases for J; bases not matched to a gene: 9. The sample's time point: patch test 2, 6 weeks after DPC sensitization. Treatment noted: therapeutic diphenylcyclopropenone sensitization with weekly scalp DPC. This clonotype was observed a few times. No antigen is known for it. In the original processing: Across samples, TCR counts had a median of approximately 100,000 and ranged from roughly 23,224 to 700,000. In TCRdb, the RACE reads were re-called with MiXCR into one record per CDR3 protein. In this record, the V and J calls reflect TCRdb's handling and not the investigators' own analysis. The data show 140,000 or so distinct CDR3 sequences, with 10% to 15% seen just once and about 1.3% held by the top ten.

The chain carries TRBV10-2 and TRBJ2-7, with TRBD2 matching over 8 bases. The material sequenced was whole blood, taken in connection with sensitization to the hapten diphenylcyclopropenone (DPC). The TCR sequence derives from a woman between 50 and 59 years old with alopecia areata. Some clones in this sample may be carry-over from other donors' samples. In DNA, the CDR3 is TGCGCCAGCAGTGAGCCTCAAGCGGGAGTGAGCGAGCAGTACTTC. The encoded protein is CASSEPQAGVSEQYF.